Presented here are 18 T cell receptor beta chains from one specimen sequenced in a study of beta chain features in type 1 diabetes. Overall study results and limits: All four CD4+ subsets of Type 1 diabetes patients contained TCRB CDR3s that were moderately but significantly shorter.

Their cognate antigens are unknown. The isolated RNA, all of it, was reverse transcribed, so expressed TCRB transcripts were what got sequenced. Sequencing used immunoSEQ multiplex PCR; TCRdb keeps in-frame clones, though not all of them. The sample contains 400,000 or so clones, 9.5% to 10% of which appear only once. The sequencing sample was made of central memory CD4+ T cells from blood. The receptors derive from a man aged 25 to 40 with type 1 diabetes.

This chain's CDR3 is CASSLSPANEKLFF. The CDR3 nucleotides are TGTGCCAGCAGTTTATCTCCGGCGAATGAAAAACTGTTTTTT. The V gene is TRBV27, the J gene TRBJ1-4; no reliable D call. The ends were cut back, 0 bases at V and 5 bases at J, with 7 bases in the middle. The CDR3 runs to 14 residues. The germline CDR1 and CDR2 sequences are MNHEY and SMNVEV (reference sequence).

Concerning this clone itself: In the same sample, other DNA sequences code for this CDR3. CDR3 protein: CASSYSDGYQPQHF. The CDR3, as DNA: TGTGCCAGCAGTTACTCTGACGGGTATCAGCCCCAGCATTTT. The chain combines TRBV6-5 with TRBJ1-5; D gene ambiguous. Germline CDR1 is MNHEY and CDR2 is SVGAGI. The CDR3 consists of 14 residues. The ends were cut back, 0 bases at V and 5 bases at J, with 8 bases in the middle.

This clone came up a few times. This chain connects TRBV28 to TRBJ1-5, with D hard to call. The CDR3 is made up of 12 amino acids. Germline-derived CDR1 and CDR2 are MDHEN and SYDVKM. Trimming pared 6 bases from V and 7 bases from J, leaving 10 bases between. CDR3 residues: CASSSLPQPQHF. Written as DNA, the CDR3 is TGTGCCAGCAGCTCCCTGCCCCAGCCCCAGCATTTT. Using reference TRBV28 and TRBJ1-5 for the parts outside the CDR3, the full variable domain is DVKVTQSSRYLVKRTGEKVFLECVQDMDHENMFWYRQDPGLGLRLIYFSYDVKMKEKGDIPEGYSVSREKKERFSLILESASTNQTSMYLCASSSLPQPQHFGDGTRLSIL.

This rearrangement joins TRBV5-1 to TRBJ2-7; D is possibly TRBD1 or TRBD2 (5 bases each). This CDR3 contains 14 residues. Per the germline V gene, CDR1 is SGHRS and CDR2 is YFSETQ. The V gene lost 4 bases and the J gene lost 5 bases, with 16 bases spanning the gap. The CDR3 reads CASSPPGTPNEQYF. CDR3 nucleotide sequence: TGCGCCAGCAGCCCGCCCGGGACCCCCAACGAGCAGTACTTC. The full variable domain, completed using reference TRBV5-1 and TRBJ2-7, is KAGVTQTPRYLIKTRGQQVTLSCSPISGHRSVSWYQQTPGQGLQFLFEYFSETQRNKGNFPGRFSGRQFSNSRSEMNVSTLELGDSALYLCASSPPGTPNEQYFGPGTRLTVT.

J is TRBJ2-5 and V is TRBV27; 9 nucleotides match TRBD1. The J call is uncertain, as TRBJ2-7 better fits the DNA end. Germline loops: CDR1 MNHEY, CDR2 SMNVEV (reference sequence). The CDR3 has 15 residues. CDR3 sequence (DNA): TGTGCCAGCAGTCAGGACAGGGGCCAGCGTTTCGAGCAGTACTTC. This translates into CASSQDRGQRFEQYF.

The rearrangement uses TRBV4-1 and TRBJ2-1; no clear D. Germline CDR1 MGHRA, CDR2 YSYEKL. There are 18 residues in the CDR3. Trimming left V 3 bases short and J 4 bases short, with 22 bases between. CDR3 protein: CASSQLLGSEVIYNEQFF. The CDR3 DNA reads TGCGCCAGCAGCCAGTTATTAGGTAGTGAGGTCATATACAATGAGCAGTTCTTC.

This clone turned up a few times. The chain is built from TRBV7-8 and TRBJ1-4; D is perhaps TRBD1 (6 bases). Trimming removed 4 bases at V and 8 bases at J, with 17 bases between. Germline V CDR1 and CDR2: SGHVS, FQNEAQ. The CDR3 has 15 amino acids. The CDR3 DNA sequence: TGTGCCAGCAGCTCCGCGCGGGGGGCGAGAGAAAAACTGTTTTTT. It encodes CASSSARGAREKLFF.

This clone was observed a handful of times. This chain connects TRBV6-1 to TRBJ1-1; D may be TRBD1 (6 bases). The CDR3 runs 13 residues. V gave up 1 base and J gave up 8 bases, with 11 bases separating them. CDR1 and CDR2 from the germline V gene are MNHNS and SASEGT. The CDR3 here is CASSEVPGAEAFF. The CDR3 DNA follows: TGTGCCAGCAGTGAAGTACCGGGGGCCGAAGCTTTCTTT.

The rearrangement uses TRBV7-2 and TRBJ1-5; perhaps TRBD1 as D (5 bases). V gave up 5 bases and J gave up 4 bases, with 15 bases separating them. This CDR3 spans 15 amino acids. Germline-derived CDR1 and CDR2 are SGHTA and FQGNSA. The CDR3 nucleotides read TGTGCCAGCAGCCTAGTGGCAGGGACGAATCAGCCCCAGCATTTT. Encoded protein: CASSLVAGTNQPQHF.

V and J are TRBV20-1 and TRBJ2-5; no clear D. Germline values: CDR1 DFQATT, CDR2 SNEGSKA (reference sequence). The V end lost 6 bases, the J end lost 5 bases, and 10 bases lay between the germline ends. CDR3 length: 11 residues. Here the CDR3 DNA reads TGCAGTGCCACACTTGGGGAGACCCAGTACTTC. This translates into CSATLGETQYF.

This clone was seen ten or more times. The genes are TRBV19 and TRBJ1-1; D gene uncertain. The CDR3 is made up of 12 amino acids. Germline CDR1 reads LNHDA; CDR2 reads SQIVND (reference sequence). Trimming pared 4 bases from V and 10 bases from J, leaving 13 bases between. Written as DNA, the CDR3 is TGTGCCAGTAGTACGTTTTATTTGGGAGCTTTCTTT. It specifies CASSTFYLGAFF.

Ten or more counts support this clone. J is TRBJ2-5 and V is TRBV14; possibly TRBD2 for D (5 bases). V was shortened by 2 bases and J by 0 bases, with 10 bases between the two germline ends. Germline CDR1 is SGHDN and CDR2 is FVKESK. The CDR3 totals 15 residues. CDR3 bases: TGTGCCAGCAGCCAACGGTCGGGGTACCAAGAGACCCAGTACTTC. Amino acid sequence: CASSQRSGYQETQYF.

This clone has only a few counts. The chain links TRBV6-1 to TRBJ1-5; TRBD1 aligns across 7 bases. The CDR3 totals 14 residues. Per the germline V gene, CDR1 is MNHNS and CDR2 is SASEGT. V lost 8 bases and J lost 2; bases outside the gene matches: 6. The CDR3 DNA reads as TGTGCCAGCGAGGGGGCAGGGGGCAATCAGCCCCAGCATTTT. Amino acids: CASEGAGGNQPQHF.

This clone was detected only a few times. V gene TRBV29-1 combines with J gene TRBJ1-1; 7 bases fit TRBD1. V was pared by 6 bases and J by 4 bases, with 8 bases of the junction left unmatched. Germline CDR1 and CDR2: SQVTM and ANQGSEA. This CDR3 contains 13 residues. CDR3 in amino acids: CSVTVQGGTEAFF. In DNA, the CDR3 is TGCAGCGTAACCGTCCAGGGGGGCACTGAAGCTTTCTTT.

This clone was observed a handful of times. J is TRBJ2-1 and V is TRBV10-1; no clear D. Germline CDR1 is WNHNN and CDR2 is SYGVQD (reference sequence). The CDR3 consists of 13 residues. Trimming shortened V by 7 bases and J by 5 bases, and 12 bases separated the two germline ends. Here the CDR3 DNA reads TGCGCCAGCACAAATGGGCTCAACAATGAGCAGTTCTTC. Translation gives CASTNGLNNEQFF.

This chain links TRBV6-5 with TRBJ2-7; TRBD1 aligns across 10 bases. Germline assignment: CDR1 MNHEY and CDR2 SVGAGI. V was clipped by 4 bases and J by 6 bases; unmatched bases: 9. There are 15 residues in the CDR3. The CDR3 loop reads CASSSSGQGSGEQYF. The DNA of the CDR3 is TGTGCCAGCAGTTCGTCGGGACAGGGGTCGGGCGAGCAGTACTTC.

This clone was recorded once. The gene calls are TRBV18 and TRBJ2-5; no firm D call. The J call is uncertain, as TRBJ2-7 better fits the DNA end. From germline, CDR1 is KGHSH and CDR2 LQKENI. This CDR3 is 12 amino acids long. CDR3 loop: CASSPQTYEQYF. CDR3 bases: TGTGCCAGCTCACCACAGACATACGAGCAGTACTTC.

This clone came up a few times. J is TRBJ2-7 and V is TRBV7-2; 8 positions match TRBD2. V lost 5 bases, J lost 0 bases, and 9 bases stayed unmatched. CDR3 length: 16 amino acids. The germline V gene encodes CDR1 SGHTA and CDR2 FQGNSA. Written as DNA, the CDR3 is TGTGCCAGCAGCACCTTAGCGGGGAAGAGCTCCTACGAGCAGTACTTC. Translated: CASSTLAGKSSYEQYF.